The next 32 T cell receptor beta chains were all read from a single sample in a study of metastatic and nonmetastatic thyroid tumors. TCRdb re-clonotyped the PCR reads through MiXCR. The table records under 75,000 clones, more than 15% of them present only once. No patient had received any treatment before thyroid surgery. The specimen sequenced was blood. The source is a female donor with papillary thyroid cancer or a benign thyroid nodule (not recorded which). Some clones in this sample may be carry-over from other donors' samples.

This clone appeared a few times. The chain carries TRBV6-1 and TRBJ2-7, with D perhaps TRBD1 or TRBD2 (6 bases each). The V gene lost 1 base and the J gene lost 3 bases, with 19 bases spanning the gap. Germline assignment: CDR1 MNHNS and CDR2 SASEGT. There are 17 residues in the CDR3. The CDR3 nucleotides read TGTGCCAGCAGTGAAGAGGTCTGGATCGGGGGCTACTACGAGCAGTACTTC. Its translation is CASSEEVWIGGYYEQYF.

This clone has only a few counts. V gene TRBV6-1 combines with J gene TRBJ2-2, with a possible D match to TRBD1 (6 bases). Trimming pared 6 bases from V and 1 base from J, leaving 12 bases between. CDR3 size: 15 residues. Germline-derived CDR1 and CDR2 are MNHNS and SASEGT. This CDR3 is CASSLRQENTGELFF. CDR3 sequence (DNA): TGTGCCAGCAGCCTACGACAGGAGAACACCGGGGAGCTGTTTTTT.

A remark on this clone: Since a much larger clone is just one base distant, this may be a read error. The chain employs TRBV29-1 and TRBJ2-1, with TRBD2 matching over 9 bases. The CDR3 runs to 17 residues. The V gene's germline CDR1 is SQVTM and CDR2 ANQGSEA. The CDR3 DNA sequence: TGCATCGTCGCCCCCAGGAGACTAGCGGCAGACTACAATGAGCAGTTCTTC. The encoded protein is CIVAPRRLAADYNEQFF.

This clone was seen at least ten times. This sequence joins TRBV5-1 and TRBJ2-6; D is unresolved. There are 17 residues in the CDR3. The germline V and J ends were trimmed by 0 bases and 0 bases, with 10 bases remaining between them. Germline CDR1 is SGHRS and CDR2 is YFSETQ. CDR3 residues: CASSLAGVGSGANVLTF. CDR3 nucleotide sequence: TGCGCCAGCAGCTTGGCAGGCGTAGGCTCTGGGGCCAACGTCCTGACTTTC.

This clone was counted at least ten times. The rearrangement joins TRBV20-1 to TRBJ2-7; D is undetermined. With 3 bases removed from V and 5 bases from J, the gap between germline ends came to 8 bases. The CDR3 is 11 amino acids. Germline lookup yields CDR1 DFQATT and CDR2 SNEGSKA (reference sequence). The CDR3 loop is CSASSGNEQYF. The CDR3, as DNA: TGCAGTGCTAGTTCGGGCAACGAGCAGTACTTC.

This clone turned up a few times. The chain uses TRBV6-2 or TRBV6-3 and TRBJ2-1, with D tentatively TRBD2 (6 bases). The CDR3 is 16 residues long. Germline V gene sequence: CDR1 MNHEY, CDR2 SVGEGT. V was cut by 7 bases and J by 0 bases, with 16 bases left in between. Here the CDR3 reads CASTPPGEVSYNEQFF. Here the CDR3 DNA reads TGTGCCAGCACCCCCCCCGGGGAGGTCTCCTACAATGAGCAGTTCTTC.

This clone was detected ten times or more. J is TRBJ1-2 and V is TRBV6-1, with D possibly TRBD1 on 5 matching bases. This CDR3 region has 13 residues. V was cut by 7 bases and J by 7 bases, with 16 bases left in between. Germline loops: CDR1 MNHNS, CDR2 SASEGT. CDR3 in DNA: TGTGCCAGCATTACGGGGGGGGACGGTGGCTACACCTTC. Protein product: CASITGGDGGYTF.

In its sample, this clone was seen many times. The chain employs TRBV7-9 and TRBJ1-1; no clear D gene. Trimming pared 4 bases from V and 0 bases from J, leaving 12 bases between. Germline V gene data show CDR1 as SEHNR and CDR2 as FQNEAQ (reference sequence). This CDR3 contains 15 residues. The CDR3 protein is CASSSARDLNTEAFF. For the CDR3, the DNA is TGTGCCAGCAGCTCCGCTAGAGATTTGAACACTGAAGCTTTCTTT.

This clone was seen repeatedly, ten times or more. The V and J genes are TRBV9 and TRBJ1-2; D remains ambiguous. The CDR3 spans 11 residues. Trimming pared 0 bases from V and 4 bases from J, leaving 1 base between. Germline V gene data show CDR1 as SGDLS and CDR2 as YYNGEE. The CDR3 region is CASSVGYGYTF. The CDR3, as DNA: TGTGCCAGCAGCGTAGGCTATGGCTACACCTTC.

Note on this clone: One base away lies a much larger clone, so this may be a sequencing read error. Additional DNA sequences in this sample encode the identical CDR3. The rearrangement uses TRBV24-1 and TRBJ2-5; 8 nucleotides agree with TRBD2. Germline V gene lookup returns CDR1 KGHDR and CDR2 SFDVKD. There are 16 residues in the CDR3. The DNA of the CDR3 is TGTGCAACCAGTGACCCAGGGACTAGGGGGTGGGAGACCCAGTACTTC. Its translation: CATSDPGTRGWETQYF.

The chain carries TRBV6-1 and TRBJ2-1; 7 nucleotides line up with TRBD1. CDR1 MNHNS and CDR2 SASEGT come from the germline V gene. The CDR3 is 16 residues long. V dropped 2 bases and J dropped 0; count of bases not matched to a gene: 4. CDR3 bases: TGTGCCAGCAGTGAAAGGACAGGAGGCTCCTACAATGAGCAGTTCTTC. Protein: CASSERTGGSYNEQFF.

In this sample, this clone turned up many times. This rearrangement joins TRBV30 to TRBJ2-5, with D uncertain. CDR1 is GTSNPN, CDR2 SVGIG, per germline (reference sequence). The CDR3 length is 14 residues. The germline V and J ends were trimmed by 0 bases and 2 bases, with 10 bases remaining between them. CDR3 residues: CAWSVGVVQETQYF. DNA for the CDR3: TGTGCCTGGAGTGTTGGGGTAGTTCAAGAGACCCAGTACTTC.

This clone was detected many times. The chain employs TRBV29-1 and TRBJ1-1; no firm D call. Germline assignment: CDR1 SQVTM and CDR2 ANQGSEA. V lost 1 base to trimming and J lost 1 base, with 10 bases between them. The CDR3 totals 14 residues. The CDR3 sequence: CSVEVQAGNTEAFF. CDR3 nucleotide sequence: TGCAGCGTTGAAGTCCAGGCAGGGAACACTGAAGCTTTCTTT.

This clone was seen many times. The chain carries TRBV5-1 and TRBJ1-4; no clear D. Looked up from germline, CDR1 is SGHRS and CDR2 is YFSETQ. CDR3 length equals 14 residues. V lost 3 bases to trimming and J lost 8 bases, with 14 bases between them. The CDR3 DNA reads TGCGCCAGCAGCTCTTTGGGCCAATTAGAAAAACTGTTTTTT. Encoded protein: CASSSLGQLEKLFF.

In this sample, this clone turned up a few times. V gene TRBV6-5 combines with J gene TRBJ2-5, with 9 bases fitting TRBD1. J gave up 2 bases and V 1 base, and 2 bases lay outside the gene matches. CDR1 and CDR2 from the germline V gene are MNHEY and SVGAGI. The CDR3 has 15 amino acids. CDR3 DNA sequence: TGTGCCAGCAGTTACTTAGGACAGGGGCAAGAGACCCAGTACTTC. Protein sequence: CASSYLGQGQETQYF.

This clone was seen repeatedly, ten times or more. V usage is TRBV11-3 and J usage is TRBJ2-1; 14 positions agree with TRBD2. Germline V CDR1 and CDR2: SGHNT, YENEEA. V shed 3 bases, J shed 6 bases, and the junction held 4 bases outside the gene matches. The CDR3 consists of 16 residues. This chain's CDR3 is CASSFLGLAGVNEQFF. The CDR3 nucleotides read TGTGCCAGCAGCTTCCTGGGACTAGCGGGAGTCAATGAGCAGTTCTTC.

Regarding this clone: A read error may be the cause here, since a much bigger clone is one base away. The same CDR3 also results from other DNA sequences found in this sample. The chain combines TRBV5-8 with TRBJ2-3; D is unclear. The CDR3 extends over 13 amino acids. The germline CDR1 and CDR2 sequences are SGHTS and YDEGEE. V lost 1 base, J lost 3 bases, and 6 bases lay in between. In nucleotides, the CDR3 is TGTGCCAGCAGCTTGAGAAAGACAGATACGCAGTATTTT. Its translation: CASSLRKTDTQYF.

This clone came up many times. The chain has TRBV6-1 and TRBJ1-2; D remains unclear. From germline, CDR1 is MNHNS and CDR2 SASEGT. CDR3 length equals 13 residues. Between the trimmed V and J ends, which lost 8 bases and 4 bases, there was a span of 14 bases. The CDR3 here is CASSSQEGYGYTF. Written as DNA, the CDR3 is TGTGCCAGCTCCAGCCAGGAAGGCTATGGCTACACCTTC.

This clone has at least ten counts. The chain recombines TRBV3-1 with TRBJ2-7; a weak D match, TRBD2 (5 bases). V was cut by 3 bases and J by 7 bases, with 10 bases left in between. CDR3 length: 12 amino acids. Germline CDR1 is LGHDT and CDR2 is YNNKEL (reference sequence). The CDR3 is CASSHPGGEQYF. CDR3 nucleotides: TGTGCCAGCAGCCACCCTGGCGGGGAGCAGTACTTC.

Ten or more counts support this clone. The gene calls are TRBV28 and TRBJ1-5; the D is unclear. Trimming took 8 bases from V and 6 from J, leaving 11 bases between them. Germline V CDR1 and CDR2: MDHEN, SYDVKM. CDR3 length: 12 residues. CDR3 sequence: CASERRPQPQHF. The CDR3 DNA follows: TGTGCCAGCGAGCGGAGGCCTCAGCCCCAGCATTTT.

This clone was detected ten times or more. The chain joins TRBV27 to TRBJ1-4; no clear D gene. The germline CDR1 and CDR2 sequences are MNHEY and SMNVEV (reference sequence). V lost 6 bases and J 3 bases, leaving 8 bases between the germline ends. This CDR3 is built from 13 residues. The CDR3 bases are TGTGCCAGCAGCGGTGGGGCTAATGAAAAACTGTTTTTT. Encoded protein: CASSGGANEKLFF.

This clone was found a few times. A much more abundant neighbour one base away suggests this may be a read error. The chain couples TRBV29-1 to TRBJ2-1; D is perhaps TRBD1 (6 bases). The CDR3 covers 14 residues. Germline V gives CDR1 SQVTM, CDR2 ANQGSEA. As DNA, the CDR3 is TGCAGCGTTGAACGAGGGGGTCCCTACAATGAGCAGTCCTTC. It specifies CSVERGGPYNEQSF.

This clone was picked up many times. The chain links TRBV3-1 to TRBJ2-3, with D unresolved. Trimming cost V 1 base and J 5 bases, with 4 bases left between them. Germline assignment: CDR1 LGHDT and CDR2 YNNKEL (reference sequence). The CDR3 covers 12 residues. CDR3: CASSQVIDTQYF. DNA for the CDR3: TGTGCCAGCAGCCAAGTTATAGATACGCAGTATTTT.

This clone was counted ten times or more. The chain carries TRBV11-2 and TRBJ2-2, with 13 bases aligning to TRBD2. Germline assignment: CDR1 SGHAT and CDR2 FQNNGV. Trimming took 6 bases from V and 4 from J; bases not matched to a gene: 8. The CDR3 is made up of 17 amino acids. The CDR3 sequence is CASSKLAGGRGTGELFF. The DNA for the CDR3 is TGTGCCAGCAGTAAACTAGCGGGAGGGCGCGGCACCGGGGAGCTGTTTTTT.

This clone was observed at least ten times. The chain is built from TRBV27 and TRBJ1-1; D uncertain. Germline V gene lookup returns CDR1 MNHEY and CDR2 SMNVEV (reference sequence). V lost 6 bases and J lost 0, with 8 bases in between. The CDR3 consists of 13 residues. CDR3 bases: TGTGCCAGCAGGGAGAGGATGAACACTGAAGCTTTCTTT. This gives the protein CASRERMNTEAFF.

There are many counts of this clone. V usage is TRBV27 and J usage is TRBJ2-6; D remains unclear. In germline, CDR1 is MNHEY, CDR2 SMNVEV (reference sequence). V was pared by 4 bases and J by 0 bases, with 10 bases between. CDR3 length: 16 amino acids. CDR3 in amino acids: CASSSRPVSGANVLTF. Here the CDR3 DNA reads TGTGCCAGCAGTTCGAGACCTGTCTCTGGGGCCAACGTCCTGACTTTC.

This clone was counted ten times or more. CDR3 sequence reads: CSATRPRGYTF. CDR3 DNA: TGCAGTGCTACCCGTCCTCGGGGCTACACCTTC. The chain combines TRBV20-1 with TRBJ1-2; D remains ambiguous. The germline V gene has CDR1 DFQATT and CDR2 SNEGSKA (reference sequence). This CDR3 region has 11 residues. The V end lost 4 bases, the J end lost 8 bases, and 11 bases lay between the germline ends.

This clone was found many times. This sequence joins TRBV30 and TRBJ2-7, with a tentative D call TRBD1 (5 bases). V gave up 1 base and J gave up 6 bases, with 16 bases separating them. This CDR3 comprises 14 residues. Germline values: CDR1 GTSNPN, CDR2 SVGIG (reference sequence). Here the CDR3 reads CAWSALGVLGEQYF. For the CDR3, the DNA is TGTGCCTGGAGTGCTTTAGGGGTTCTCGGCGAGCAGTACTTC.

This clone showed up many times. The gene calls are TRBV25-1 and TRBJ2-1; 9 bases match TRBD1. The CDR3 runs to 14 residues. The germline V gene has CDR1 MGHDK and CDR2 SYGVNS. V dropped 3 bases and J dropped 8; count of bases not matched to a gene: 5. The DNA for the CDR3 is TGTGCCAGCAGTGACGATACAGGGGGCGATGAGCAGTTCTTC. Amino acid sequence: CASSDDTGGDEQFF.

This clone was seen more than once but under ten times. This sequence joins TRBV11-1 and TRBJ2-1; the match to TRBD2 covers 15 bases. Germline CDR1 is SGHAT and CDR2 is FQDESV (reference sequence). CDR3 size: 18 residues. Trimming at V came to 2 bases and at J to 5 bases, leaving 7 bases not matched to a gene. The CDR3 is CASSLLPGLAGGDNEQFF. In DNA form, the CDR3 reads TGTGCCAGCAGCTTACTTCCGGGACTAGCGGGAGGAGACAATGAGCAGTTCTTC.

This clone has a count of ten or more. CDR3 residues: CAWSFGQGDETQYF. CDR3 bases: TGTGCCTGGAGTTTCGGACAGGGGGACGAGACCCAGTACTTC. V usage is TRBV30 and J usage is TRBJ2-5, with 10 bases matching TRBD1. J gave up 5 bases and V 2 bases, and 5 bases lay outside the gene matches. This CDR3 is 14 amino acids long. The germline CDR1 and CDR2 sequences are GTSNPN and SVGIG (reference sequence).

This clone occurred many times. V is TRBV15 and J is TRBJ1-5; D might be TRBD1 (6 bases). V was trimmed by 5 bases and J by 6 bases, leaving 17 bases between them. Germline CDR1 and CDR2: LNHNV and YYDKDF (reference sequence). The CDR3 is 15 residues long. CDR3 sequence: CATSGDQGSGQPQHF. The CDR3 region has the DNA TGTGCCACCAGCGGGGACCAGGGGTCGGGTCAGCCCCAGCATTTT. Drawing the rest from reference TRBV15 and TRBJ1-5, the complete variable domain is DAMVIQNPRYQVTQFGKPVTLSCSQTLNHNVMYWYQQKSSQAPKLLFHYYDKDFNNEADTPDNFQSRRPNTSFCFLDIRSPGLGDTAMYLCATSGDQGSGQPQHFGDGTRLSIL.